Listed here are 22 T cell receptor beta chains from one sample, sequenced in a study of identical twins listed by TCRdb under 2016. Library preparation employed 5' RACE. Sequencer: Illumina HiSeq 2000. TCRdb took the public reads, trimmed them with fastp at Q25, ran MiXCR for clone calling and kept in-frame beta chains. Records with the same CDR3 protein are collapsed into one entry carrying the most frequent genes and DNA. The sample profile shows around 230,000 distinct CDR3 sequences; 6.5% of them were found once. The ten most abundant clones make up about 14% of the sample. The data also belong to a second study, concerning T cells expressing NK-cell markers.

The source material was CD8+ T cells sorted from blood. These receptors originate from a woman under 30 in good health.

This clonotype was observed a few times. The V call is TRBV14, the J call TRBJ2-5; unclear D gene. This CDR3 comprises 13 residues. Germline V CDR1 and CDR2: SGHDN, FVKESK. The germline V and J ends were trimmed by 3 bases and 9 bases, with 14 bases remaining between them. DNA of the CDR3: TGTGCCAGCAGCCAGACGGCCTCTGGGTCCCAGTACTTC. Protein product: CASSQTASGSQYF.

The chain is built from TRBV20-1 and TRBJ2-7; D unresolved. Deletions cut 7 bases from V and 2 bases from J, with 12 bases between. This CDR3 contains 12 residues. Looked up from germline, CDR1 is DFQATT and CDR2 is SNEGSKA (reference sequence). The DNA for the CDR3 is TGCAGTGTAGGCAGCGCGACCTACGAGCAGTACTTC. Its translation: CSVGSATYEQYF.

In its sample, this clonotype was seen a few times. V gene TRBV20-1 combines with J gene TRBJ1-6; TRBD1 is a possible D gene (5 bases). This CDR3 is 16 amino acids long. In germline, CDR1 is DFQATT, CDR2 SNEGSKA (reference sequence). V lost 1 base to trimming and J lost 6 bases, with 16 bases between them. CDR3 nucleotide sequence: TGCAGTGCTAGAGGCTATTCCGGGACTCCTAATTCACCCCTCCACTTT. Translated: CSARGYSGTPNSPLHF.

This clonotype has just a few counts. V gene TRBV7-6 combines with J gene TRBJ2-7; 16 bases align to TRBD2. The CDR3 covers 16 residues. Germline V lookup: CDR1 SGHVS, CDR2 FNYEAQ. J was trimmed by 5 bases and V by 3 bases; bases with no gene match: 4. Here the CDR3 reads CASSLGLAGGPDEQYF. As DNA, the CDR3 is TGTGCCAGCAGCTTGGGACTAGCGGGAGGGCCTGACGAGCAGTACTTC.

The table lists this clonotype with many counts. This chain connects TRBV5-5 to TRBJ2-3; tentative D call: TRBD1 (5 bases). Trimming removed 0 bases from V and 0 bases from J, with 8 bases in between. Germline CDR1 reads SGHKS; CDR2 reads YYEKEE (reference sequence). The CDR3 runs to 15 residues. The CDR3 loop is CASSLDRRSTDTQYF. The CDR3 DNA reads TGTGCCAGCAGCTTGGACAGGCGAAGCACAGATACGCAGTATTTT.

There are many counts of this clonotype. V usage is TRBV29-1 and J usage is TRBJ2-5; no reliable D call. Germline loops: CDR1 SQVTM, CDR2 ANQGSEA. V was shortened by 3 bases and J by 3 bases, with 8 bases between the two germline ends. The CDR3 totals 12 residues. The CDR3 DNA sequence: TGCAGCGTTGACACTACGGAAGAGACCCAGTACTTC. Its translation is CSVDTTEETQYF.

This clonotype was seen ten or more times. The V call is TRBV9, the J call TRBJ2-7, with D tentatively TRBD1 (6 bases). The germline V and J ends were trimmed by 0 bases and 5 bases, with 12 bases remaining between them. CDR1 SGDLS and CDR2 YYNGEE come from the germline V gene. This CDR3 region has 14 residues. This CDR3 is CASSVAAGAHEQYF. CDR3 DNA sequence: TGTGCCAGCAGCGTAGCGGCAGGGGCCCACGAGCAGTACTTC.

This clonotype was detected a few times. The chain has TRBV9 and TRBJ2-3, with TRBD2 as a possible D gene (5 bases). Germline CDR1 reads SGDLS; CDR2 reads YYNGEE. The CDR3 consists of 15 residues. Trimming took 0 bases from V and 0 from J, leaving 8 bases between them. This CDR3 reads CASSVAAGSTDTQYF. The CDR3 nucleotides are TGTGCCAGCAGCGTAGCGGCGGGCAGCACAGATACGCAGTATTTT.

Only a few counts were recorded for this clonotype. The chain recombines TRBV6-2 or TRBV6-3 with TRBJ2-3; possible D gene TRBD2, 6 bases. The CDR3 length is 13 residues. V dropped 0 bases and J dropped 15 bases, with 16 bases sitting between them. Per germline, CDR1 MNHEY and CDR2 SVGEGT. As DNA, the CDR3 is TGTGCCAGCAGTTACTCCCCCGGGAGCCTCGGATATTTT. This codes for CASSYSPGSLGYF.

This clonotype was observed a handful of times. CDR3 residues: CASSIVGHFNQPQHF. The CDR3, as DNA: TGTGCCAGCAGCATAGTGGGGCACTTCAATCAGCCCCAGCATTTT. The J gene is TRBJ1-5, the V gene TRBV7-3; a possible D gene is TRBD1 (5 bases). The length of the CDR3 is 15 residues. V dropped 5 bases and J dropped 3 bases, with 14 bases sitting between them. Germline V gene lookup returns CDR1 SGHTA and CDR2 FQGTGA.

At least ten counts were recorded for this clonotype. The chain uses TRBV20-1 and TRBJ2-1, with 9 bases aligning to TRBD2. CDR3 length equals 15 residues. Looked up from germline, CDR1 is DFQATT and CDR2 is SNEGSKA (reference sequence). J lost 5 bases, V lost 2 bases, and 7 bases had no gene match. CDR3 bases: TGCAGTGCTAGAAGCGGGAGGCCCCCAAACAATGAGCAGTTCTTC. This translates into CSARSGRPPNNEQFF.

This chain links TRBV4-1 with TRBJ2-7; D perhaps matches TRBD1 (5 bases). Germline CDR1 reads MGHRA; CDR2 reads YSYEKL. Trimming stripped 4 bases from V and 2 bases from J, with 15 bases between. This CDR3 spans 15 amino acids. CDR3 sequence (DNA): TGCGCCAGCAGCCCCACAGGAGTTCCTACCTACGAGCAGTACTTC. Its protein product is CASSPTGVPTYEQYF.

This clonotype was seen a few times. Written as DNA, the CDR3 is TGTGCCAGCAGTCCCGCCGAACACCTCTCCTACGAGCAGTACTTC. Protein: CASSPAEHLSYEQYF. V is TRBV6-1 and J is TRBJ2-7; D uncertain. V was trimmed by 5 bases and J by 0 bases, leaving 14 bases between them. The CDR3 is 15 residues long. Looked up from germline, CDR1 is MNHNS and CDR2 is SASEGT.

This clonotype was seen ten or more times. The chain couples TRBV3-1 to TRBJ2-1, with no clear D. Germline CDR1 and CDR2: LGHDT and YNNKEL (reference sequence). The CDR3 runs to 13 residues. V was trimmed by 3 bases and J by 5 bases, leaving 8 bases between them. The DNA for the CDR3 is TGTGCCAGCAGCCAGTTTGTTCACAATGAGCAGTTCTTC. Amino acids: CASSQFVHNEQFF.

The sample holds a few counts of this clonotype. The chain couples TRBV29-1 to TRBJ1-3; D gene ambiguous. This CDR3 region has 15 residues. Trimming pared 7 bases from V and 0 bases from J, leaving 16 bases between. Germline CDR1 reads SQVTM; CDR2 reads ANQGSEA. CDR3 region: CSDPTTCSSGNTIYF. The CDR3 region has the DNA TGCAGCGACCCGACGACATGCTCCTCTGGAAACACCATATATTTT. Supplemented by reference TRBV29-1 and TRBJ1-3, the full variable domain reads SAVISQKPSRDICQRGTSLTIQCQVDSQVTMMFWYRQQPGQSLTLIATANQGSEATYESGFVIDKFPISRPNLTFSTLTVSNMSPEDSSIYLCSDPTTCSSGNTIYFGEGSWLTVV.

There are many counts of this clonotype. This chain connects TRBV30 to TRBJ2-1, with a possible D match to TRBD1 (5 bases). Germline V gene sequence: CDR1 GTSNPN, CDR2 SVGIG (reference sequence). V was pared by 2 bases and J by 9 bases, with 14 bases between. This CDR3 region has 13 residues. In DNA, the CDR3 is TGTGCCTGGAGTCAGGGATTGATGGGTGAGCAGTTCTTC. Translating it yields CAWSQGLMGEQFF.

The rearrangement joins TRBV6-5 to TRBJ2-2; the match to TRBD2 covers 11 bases. Germline V gives CDR1 MNHEY, CDR2 SVGAGI. After removal of 4 bases from V and 4 bases from J, the junction contained 5 bases not matched to a gene. The CDR3 totals 16 residues. CDR3 amino acids: CASSLLAGDFTGELFF. The CDR3 nucleotides are TGTGCCAGCAGTTTACTAGCGGGGGATTTCACCGGGGAGCTGTTTTTT.

This clonotype was found a few times. This chain links TRBV15 with TRBJ2-1, with D tentatively TRBD2 (6 bases). CDR1 LNHNV and CDR2 YYDKDF come from the germline V gene (reference sequence). V gave up 7 bases and J gave up 0 bases, with 19 bases separating them. This CDR3 spans 17 amino acids. CDR3 sequence reads: CATTFSGDPNSYNEQFF. CDR3 DNA sequence: TGTGCCACCACCTTTTCGGGAGACCCAAACTCCTACAATGAGCAGTTCTTC. Supplemented by reference TRBV15 and TRBJ2-1, the full variable domain reads DAMVIQNPRYQVTQFGKPVTLSCSQTLNHNVMYWYQQKSSQAPKLLFHYYDKDFNNEADTPDNFQSRRPNTSFCFLDIRSPGLGDTAMYLCATTFSGDPNSYNEQFFGPGTRLTVL.

At least ten counts were recorded for this clonotype. The chain combines TRBV15 with TRBJ2-7; 7 bases align to TRBD2. V lost 5 bases to trimming and J lost 0 bases; unmatched junction nucleotides: 10. Germline CDR1 LNHNV, CDR2 YYDKDF (reference sequence). The CDR3 covers 16 residues. The CDR3 sequence is CATSVDAGTISYEQYF. CDR3 nucleotides: TGTGCCACCAGCGTTGATGCCGGGACTATCTCCTACGAGCAGTACTTC.

This clonotype was observed many times. The chain couples TRBV9 to TRBJ2-3; tentatively, D is TRBD1 (5 bases). V was shortened by 0 bases and J by 1 base, with 9 bases between the two germline ends. Per the germline V gene, CDR1 is SGDLS and CDR2 is YYNGEE. The CDR3 is 15 residues long. The CDR3 loop is CASSVGGGGTDTQYF. In nucleotides, the CDR3 is TGTGCCAGCAGCGTAGGGGGCGGCGGCACAGATACGCAGTATTTT.

This clonotype occurred a few times. This rearrangement joins TRBV27 to TRBJ2-1; D perhaps matches TRBD2 (5 bases). Germline-derived CDR1 and CDR2 are MNHEY and SMNVEV (reference sequence). This CDR3 is built from 14 residues. Trimming pared 5 bases from V and 10 bases from J, leaving 18 bases between. DNA of the CDR3: TGTGCCAGCAGTAAACTAGACCGCGGCGGCGAGCAGTTCTTC. It encodes CASSKLDRGGEQFF.

The chain is built from TRBV20-1 and TRBJ2-5; D may correspond to TRBD1 or TRBD2 (5 bases each). The CDR3 has 14 amino acids. The germline V and J ends were trimmed by 5 bases and 3 bases, with 16 bases remaining between them. Germline CDR1 DFQATT, CDR2 SNEGSKA (reference sequence). For the CDR3, the DNA is TGCAGTGCTCGCCGGGACGGGATTAAAGAGACCCAGTACTTC. Its protein is CSARRDGIKETQYF.